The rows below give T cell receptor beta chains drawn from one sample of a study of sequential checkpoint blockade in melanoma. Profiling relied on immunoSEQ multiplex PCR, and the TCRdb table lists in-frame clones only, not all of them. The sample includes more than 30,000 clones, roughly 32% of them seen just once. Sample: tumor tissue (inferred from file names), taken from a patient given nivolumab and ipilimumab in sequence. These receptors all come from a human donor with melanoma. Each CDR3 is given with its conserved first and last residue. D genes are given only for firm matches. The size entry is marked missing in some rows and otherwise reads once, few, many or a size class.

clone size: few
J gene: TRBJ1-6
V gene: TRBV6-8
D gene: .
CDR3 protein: CASRDEWGSSYNSPLHF

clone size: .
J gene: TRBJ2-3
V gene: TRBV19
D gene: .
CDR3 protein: CASQNRAGTGSTDTQYF

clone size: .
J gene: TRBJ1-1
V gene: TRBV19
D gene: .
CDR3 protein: CASSIGQGFTEAFF

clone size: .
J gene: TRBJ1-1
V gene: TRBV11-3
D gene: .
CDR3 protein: CASSPLGAGSGTEAFF

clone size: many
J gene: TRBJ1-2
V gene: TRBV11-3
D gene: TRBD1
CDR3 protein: CASSPGTGGFNGYTF

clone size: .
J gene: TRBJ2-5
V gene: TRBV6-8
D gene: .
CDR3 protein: CASQTSRIKTQYF

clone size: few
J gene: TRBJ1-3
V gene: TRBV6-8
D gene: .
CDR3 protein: CASSRTDQTGNTIYF

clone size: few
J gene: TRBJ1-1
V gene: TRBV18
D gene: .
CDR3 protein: CASSPKSSEAFF

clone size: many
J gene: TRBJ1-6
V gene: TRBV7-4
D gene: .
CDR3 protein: CASRPLGDSPLHF

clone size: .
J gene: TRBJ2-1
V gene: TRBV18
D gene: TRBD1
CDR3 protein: CASSPLGTGDEQFF

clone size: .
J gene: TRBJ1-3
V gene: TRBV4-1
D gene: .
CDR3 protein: CASSQFDNTIYF

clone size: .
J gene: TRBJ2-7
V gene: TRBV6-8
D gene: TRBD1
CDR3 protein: CATGTGSGSYEQYF

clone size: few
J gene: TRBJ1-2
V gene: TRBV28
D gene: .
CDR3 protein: CATLGDPGHYGYTF

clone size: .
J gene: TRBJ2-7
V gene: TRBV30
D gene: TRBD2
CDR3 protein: CAWESGNSYEQYF

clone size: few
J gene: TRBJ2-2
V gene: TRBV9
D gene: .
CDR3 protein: CASSVPGVVAGELFF

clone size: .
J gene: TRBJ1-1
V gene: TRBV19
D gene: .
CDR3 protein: CASSNLGTEAFF

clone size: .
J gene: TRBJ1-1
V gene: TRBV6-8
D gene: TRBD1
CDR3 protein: CATLDRGDTEAFF

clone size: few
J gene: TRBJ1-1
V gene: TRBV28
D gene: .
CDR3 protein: CASSLRKGNLNTEAFF

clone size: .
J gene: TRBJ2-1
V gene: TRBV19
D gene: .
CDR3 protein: CASSPTFYNEQFF

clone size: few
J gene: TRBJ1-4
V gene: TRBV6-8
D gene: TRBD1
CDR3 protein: CASSQDREDEKLFF

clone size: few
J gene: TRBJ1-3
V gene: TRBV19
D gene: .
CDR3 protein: CASSISTASGNTIYF

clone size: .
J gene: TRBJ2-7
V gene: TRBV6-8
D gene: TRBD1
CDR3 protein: CASSYASSGTGALYEQYF

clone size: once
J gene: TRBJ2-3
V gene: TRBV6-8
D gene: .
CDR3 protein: CASSPAGVRTDTQYF

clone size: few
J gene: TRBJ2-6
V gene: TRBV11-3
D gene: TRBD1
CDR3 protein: CASSLKGQLSGANVLTF

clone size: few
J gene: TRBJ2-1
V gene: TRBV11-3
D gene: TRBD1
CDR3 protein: CASSFKDRGNNEQFF

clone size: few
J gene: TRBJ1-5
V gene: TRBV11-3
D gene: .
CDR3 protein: CASSLRAGDSNQPQHF

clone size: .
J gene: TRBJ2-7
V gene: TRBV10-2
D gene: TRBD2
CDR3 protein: CASSEYMGLGLAGDEQYF

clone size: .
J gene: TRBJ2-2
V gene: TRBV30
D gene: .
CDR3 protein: CAWRGGVGFTGELFF

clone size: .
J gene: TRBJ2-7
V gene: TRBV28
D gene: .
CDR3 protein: CASSSVGADSYEQYF

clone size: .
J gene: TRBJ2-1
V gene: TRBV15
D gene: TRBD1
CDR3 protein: CATSRIPDRADNEQFF

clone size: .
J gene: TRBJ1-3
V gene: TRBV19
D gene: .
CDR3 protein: CASTLTRTLSGNTIYF

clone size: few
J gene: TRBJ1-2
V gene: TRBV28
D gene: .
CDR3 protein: CASRLGAFGYTF

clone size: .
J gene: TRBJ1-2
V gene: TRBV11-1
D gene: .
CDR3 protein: CASSLEWATYGYTF

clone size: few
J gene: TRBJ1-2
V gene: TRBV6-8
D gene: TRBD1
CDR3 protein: CASSYSAGTGVTYGYTF

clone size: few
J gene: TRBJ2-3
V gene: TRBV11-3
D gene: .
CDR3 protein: CASSPVAYTDTQYF

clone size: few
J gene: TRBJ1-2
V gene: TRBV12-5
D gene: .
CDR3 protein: CASGLVTNVVIYGYTF

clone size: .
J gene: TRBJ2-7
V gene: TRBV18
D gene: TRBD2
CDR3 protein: CASSPPGTSGYEQYF

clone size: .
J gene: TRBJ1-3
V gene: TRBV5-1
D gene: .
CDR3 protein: CASSRGPQISSGNTIYF

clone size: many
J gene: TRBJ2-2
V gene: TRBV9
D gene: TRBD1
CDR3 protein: CASSVGQGANTGELFF

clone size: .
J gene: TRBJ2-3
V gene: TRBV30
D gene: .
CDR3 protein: CAWRGGRTSTDTQYF